This TCR beta chain derives from a study of CD8+CD57+ T cells in acquired aplastic anemia. Across the study: DNA recovered from sorted CD4+ and CD8+ cells had a mean of approximately 3 ug.

Genomic DNA provided the template from which TCR beta VDJ and CDR3 profiles were obtained. TCRdb used MiXCR to reprocess the reads, holding one entry per CDR3 protein. The data contain under 350,000 distinct CDR3 sequences, roughly 59% of them singletons. As regards this clonotype: Its antigen remains unidentified.

In patients chosen for sequencing, flow cytometry had shown CD8+CD57+ cell expansion. Prior therapy had not been administered to any patient at the time of blood sampling. The study's findings and limits: Patients and controls were found to share approximately 31 CD8+ CDR3 sequences.

Sequencing input: sorted CD4+, CD8+, or CD8+CD57+ T cells (not recorded which) from PBMCs. The sequence derives from a human donor with aplastic anemia.

As DNA, the CDR3 is TGTGCCAGCAGCTTCTGGCGGGAGGGCCGAAATGAGCAGTTCTTC. Protein product: CASSFWREGRNEQFF. The chain links TRBV7-9 to TRBJ2-1; 9 bases map to TRBD2. The CDR3 is 15 residues long. V trimming: 3 bases; J trimming: 7 bases; junction bases outside the gene matches: 7. Looked up from germline, CDR1 is SEHNR and CDR2 is FQNEAQ (reference sequence).